This entry lists 19 T cell receptor beta chains sequenced from one sample in a study of tumor and adjacent non-tumor tissue in lung cancer (dated by TCRdb to 2016 to 2019). RNA was isolated from bulk, unsorted tissue, and RNA quality was assessed with a NanoDrop ND-1000 and an Agilent 2100. The library was produced with multiplex PCR. Instrument on record: Illumina HiSeq 2500. Following protocols modified from ARM-PCR, the researchers constructed TCRbeta libraries through three rounds of nested PCR with primers (Table S4). TCRdb trimmed the raw reads at Q25, called clones with MiXCR and kept productive beta chains. Rows with a matching CDR3 protein are joined into one entry that keeps the most common DNA and genes. The sample table shows some 78,000 distinct CDR3 sequences, and 75% to 90% are seen once. In total, the top ten clones hold about an eighth of the sample. Material for sequencing was lung tumor tissue. These receptors were taken from a woman aged 45-59 years with non-small cell lung cancer.

About this clonotype itself: This may stem from a read error, because a much larger clone lies one nucleotide away. The chain couples TRBV28 to TRBJ2-3; possible D gene TRBD2, 7 bases. Germline CDR1 is MDHEN and CDR2 is SYDVKM. V dropped 5 bases and J dropped 2 bases, with 11 bases sitting between them. The length of the CDR3 is 14 residues. In DNA form, the CDR3 reads TGTGCCAGCAGTGAACGGGGGGCCACAGATACGCAGTATTTT. As protein: CASSERGATDTQYF. The whole variable domain, filled in from reference TRBV28 and TRBJ2-3, reads DVKVTQSSRYLVKRTGEKVFLECVQDMDHENMFWYRQDPGLGLRLIYFSYDVKMKEKGDIPEGYSVSREKKERFSLILESASTNQTSMYLCASSERGATDTQYFGPGTRLTVL.

To note about this clonotype: The CDR3 ends on some other residue instead of the conserved phenylalanine or tryptophan, so this is likely a read error. No DNA is shown, since the ends of the CDR3 on it are uncertain; the CDR3 is the one TCRdb lists. The chain recombines TRBV6-2 or TRBV6-3 with TRBJ1-2; the table names TRBD1, a call not compared with the DNA. The CDR3 contains 13 residues when both ends are counted. The germline CDR1 and CDR2 sequences are MNHEY and SVGEGT. CDR3 protein: CASSSQGIDGYIL.

This clonotype was detected once. Its ends do not fully match the called genes, so a read error is possible. The CDR3 here is CASGQLPRDSLADIRYF. The CDR3 coding sequence is TGCGCCAGCGGCCAATTGCCCAGAGACAGCCTAGCGGACATTCGGTACTTC. The chain uses TRBV4-1 and TRBJ2-4; 7 positions match TRBD2. Germline V gives CDR1 MGHRA, CDR2 YSYEKL. This CDR3 is 17 amino acids long.

A word on this clonotype: The junction departs from germline at one end; a sequencing error may be responsible. This chain links TRBV11-2 with TRBJ2-5; D might be TRBD2 (6 bases). Germline CDR1 reads SGHAT; CDR2 reads FQNNGV. This CDR3 comprises 14 residues. The CDR3 bases are TGTGCCAGCAGCTTCGCGGGAAGGACGGAGACCCGGTACTTC. It is translated as CASSFAGRTETRYF.

In the case of this clonotype: The junction and the germline gene differ at one end; a read error may be behind it. The V call is TRBV11-1, the J call TRBJ2-1; D not resolved. The germline CDR1 and CDR2 sequences are SGHAT and FQDESV (reference sequence). CDR3 length: 14 residues. In DNA form, the CDR3 reads TGTGTCAGCAGCTTTGGGGAATCCTACAATGGGCAGTTCTTC. Residues: CVSSFGESYNGQFF.

This chain connects TRBV4-1 to TRBJ2-1; 8 positions agree with TRBD2. Germline V gives CDR1 MGHRA, CDR2 YSYEKL. The V and J ends lost 0 bases and 6 bases, in that order; junction bases with no gene match: 13. The CDR3 has 18 amino acids. CDR3 nucleotide sequence: TGCGCCAGCAGCCAAGATTACACCCCGGCGGGAGGAACCAATGAGCAGTTCTTC. Translated: CASSQDYTPAGGTNEQFF.

The chain links TRBV20-1 to TRBJ2-5; 8 bases are a match to TRBD2. From germline, CDR1 is DFQATT and CDR2 SNEGSKA (reference sequence). The CDR3 loop spans 14 amino acids. The J segment lost 5 bases and the V segment lost 5 bases, leaving 10 bases of the junction unmatched. CDR3 nucleotides: TGCAGTGCTGGAGCAGGGACTAGTTCCGAGACCCAGTACTTC. Residues: CSAGAGTSSETQYF.

A note on this clonotype: The CDR3 carries no conserved terminal phenylalanine or tryptophan, so it likely arises from a read error. The chain employs TRBV7-3 and TRBJ2-3, with 9 bases aligning to TRBD2. Per the germline V gene, CDR1 is SGHTA and CDR2 is FQGTGA. This CDR3 spans 14 amino acids. V shed 5 bases and J 6 bases; nucleotides not matched to a gene: 6. CDR3 loop: CASSLSGSRDTQYL. The CDR3 bases are TGTGCCAGCAGCCTTAGCGGGAGTAGGGATACGCAGTATTTA.

This clonotype is judged medium-sized (0.01 to 0.1%). The gene calls are TRBV29-1 and TRBJ2-5, with D hard to call. The CDR3 is 12 residues long. Germline CDR1 reads SQVTM; CDR2 reads ANQGSEA. CDR3 in amino acids: CMIVGLEETQYF. DNA for the CDR3: TGCATGATCGTGGGCCTCGAGGAGACCCAGTACTTC.

The chain is built from TRBV7-8 and TRBJ1-4; D is perhaps TRBD1 (6 bases). In germline, CDR1 is SGHVS, CDR2 FQNEAQ. V was trimmed by 5 bases and J by 8 bases, leaving 27 bases between them. CDR3 length: 18 amino acids. The CDR3 protein is CASSRRGALLPGGEKLFF. In DNA, the CDR3 is TGTGCCAGCAGCCGGCGGGGGGCTCTTCTACCGGGAGGGGAAAAACTGTTTTTT.

This clonotype was seen more than once but under ten times. A single base separates this from a much larger clone, so it may be a read error. This chain joins TRBV28 and TRBJ2-3; 7 nucleotides align to TRBD1. The germline V gene has CDR1 MDHEN and CDR2 SYDVKM. CDR3 size: 14 residues. The CDR3 protein is CVSRPDRVRDTQYF. The CDR3 DNA is TGTGTCAGCAGACCCGACAGGGTCAGAGATACGCAGTATTTT.

The genes are TRBV4-1 and TRBJ1-5; D unresolved. From germline, CDR1 is MGHRA and CDR2 YSYEKL. There are 15 residues in the CDR3. The DNA of the CDR3 is TGCGCTAGTAGCCTAGATCAGGTTAGCAATCAGCCCCAGCATTTT. Protein sequence: CASSLDQVSNQPQHF.

To note about this clonotype: The germline gene is not matched at one end of the junction; a read error may be the cause. The chain carries TRBV29-1 and TRBJ2-2; D tentatively fits TRBD1 or TRBD2 (5 bases each). The length of the CDR3 is 10 residues. CDR1 is SQVTM and CDR2 is ANQGSEA in the germline V gene. The CDR3 bases are TGCAGCGTACTTACCAGGGAGCTATTTTTT. It translates to CSVLTRELFF.

A note on this clonotype: Mismatch with germline at one junction end may stem from a read error. The chain carries TRBV7-9 and TRBJ2-1, with 8 bases that match TRBD2. This CDR3 spans 16 amino acids. CDR1 SEHNR and CDR2 FQNEAQ come from the germline V gene (reference sequence). The CDR3 DNA follows: TGTGCAAGCAGCCCCCCGGGGCTAGCGGGTTTTCAGGTGCAGTTCTTC. Protein product: CASSPPGLAGFQVQFF.

The rearrangement joins TRBV20-1 to TRBJ2-7, with D perhaps matching TRBD2 (6 bases). The length of the CDR3 is 16 residues. Germline CDR1 and CDR2: DFQATT and SNEGSKA (reference sequence). V lost 4 bases and J lost 3, with 22 bases in between. In DNA, the CDR3 is TGCAGTGCTAAATCCAATAGTGGGGAGGAGTACTACGAGCAGTACTTC. This translates into CSAKSNSGEEYYEQYF.

About this clonotype itself: Relative to the germline gene, one junction end is altered; a read error may explain this. The chain has TRBV5-5 and TRBJ2-7, with D unclear. CDR3 size: 17 residues. Germline-derived CDR1 and CDR2 are SGHKS and YYEKEE (reference sequence). The CDR3 coding sequence is TGTGCCAGCAGCTTGGCACCCTGCGAAGTTGTAACCTACGAGCAGTACTTT. It is translated as CASSLAPCEVVTYEQYF.

A remark on this clonotype: The final CDR3 position lacks the conserved phenylalanine or tryptophan, pointing to a likely read error. J is TRBJ2-3 and V is TRBV20-1, with 10 nucleotides matching TRBD2. Germline CDR1 is DFQATT and CDR2 is SNEGSKA (reference sequence). This CDR3 contains 17 residues. The junction had 17 bases not matched to a gene; V was cut back by 3 bases and J by 8 bases. The CDR3 coding sequence is TGCAGTGCTAGTACTCCGGGACTAGCGAGAGTATCAGGTACGCAGTATGTT. It yields the protein CSASTPGLARVSGTQYV.

As for this clonotype: One junction end disagrees with the germline gene, perhaps due to a read error. The chain uses TRBV4-1 and TRBJ1-5; 8 bases agree with TRBD1. The CDR3 sequence is 19 residues long. CDR1 is MGHRA, CDR2 YSYEKL, per germline. The CDR3 bases are TGCGCCAGCAGACCTCGACAGGGGATATTGGGTTATAGCAATCAGCCCCAGCGTTTT. Encoded protein: CASRPRQGILGYSNQPQRF.

A word on this clonotype: The CDR3 does not end in the conserved phenylalanine or tryptophan, so this is likely a read error. V gene TRBV20-1 combines with J gene TRBJ2-1; perhaps TRBD2 as D (5 bases). The CDR3 is made up of 13 amino acids. With 2 bases removed from V and 9 bases from J, the gap between germline ends came to 14 bases. Germline V gene lookup returns CDR1 DFQATT and CDR2 SNEGSKA (reference sequence). CDR3 sequence (DNA): TGCAGTGCTAGAACACTAGTAATGGGTGAGCAGTTCTTA. It is translated as CSARTLVMGEQFL.